This T cell receptor (beta chain) was sequenced during a study of cytomegalovirus exposure and HLA in healthy donors. Study-level information: The Caucasian-associated ancestry cluster held over 65% of roughly 400 genotyped donors.

PCR involved 60 Vbeta and 13 Jbeta primers. Sequencing used immunoSEQ multiplex PCR; TCRdb keeps in-frame clones, though not all of them. The sample lists tens of thousands of clones, approximately 84% seen once, with about 2.1% in the top ten. On this clone itself: The antigen is unknown.

The CDR3 has 17 amino acids. Germline V gene sequence: CDR1 MGHDK, CDR2 SYGVNS. V was pared by 8 bases and J by 3 bases, with 15 bases of the junction left unmatched. Study results and limitations: About 87% or about 30% of the time was how often most TCR beta V segments were productive, according to an earlier analysis.

Material for sequencing was PBMCs. J is TRBJ2-2 and V is TRBV25-1; 7 nucleotides match TRBD2. This sequence was found in a man aged 18 to 35 in good health and CMV-seronegative. The CDR3 loop reads CASAATLGEGDTGELFF. Written as DNA, the CDR3 is TGTGCCAGCGCCGCAACTCTTGGGGAGGGCGACACCGGGGAGCTGTTTTTT.